This TCR beta chain was captured in a study of T cell responses to AZD1222 COVID-19 vaccine. TCRdb keeps only in-frame clones here, not all; method: immunoSEQ multiplex PCR. The data hold approximately 73,000 clones, with 70% to 85% observed a single time. Regarding this clone: Its antigen is as yet unknown.

Findings and caveats of the study: In a largely white British group with more females than males, clonal diversity was possibly underestimated. It was only after the peak T cell response that any repertoires were sampled. The study reported that nearly half of spike-specific TCRs target unmutated variant regions. Spike regions recognized by vaccine-associated CD4 TCRs spanned the protein, led by 160-218 and 743-854.

V dropped 5 bases and J dropped 4 bases, with 17 bases sitting between them. The germline gives CDR1 LGHDT, CDR2 YNNKEL (reference sequence). CDR3 length: 15 amino acids. This receptor was obtained from an adult in good health. The sequenced sample was peripheral blood, obtained on day 0 of AZD1222 vaccination. The V and J genes are TRBV3-1 (or the pseudogene TRBV3-2) and TRBJ1-1, with D possibly being TRBD1 (6 bases). The CDR3 loop reads CASSNAGRGRTEAFF. In DNA form, the CDR3 reads TGTGCCAGCAGCAATGCAGGCAGGGGCCGCACTGAAGCTTTCTTT.